This T cell receptor beta chain is drawn from a study of blood T cell repertoires in COVID-19. Study overall: PBMCs, B-cell-depleted T cells, or T cells provided the cDNA or gDNA that made up the material.

In the study's own analysis: Counts of nucleated cells, estimated from reference gene primer amplification, were obtained. Produced via immunoSEQ multiplex PCR; TCRdb's table is partial and in-frame only. V and J calls plus clone size are reproduced from that table; the DNA served to infer D and trimming. The table shows 270,000 or so clones, with roughly nine tenths occurring only once. J lost 4 bases, V lost 1 base, and 11 bases had no gene match. The CDR3 has 18 amino acids. Germline-derived CDR1 and CDR2 are SEHNR and FQNEAQ (reference sequence). What was sequenced was peripheral blood. The receptor was isolated from a woman in her thirties or forties who had recovered from COVID-19. This chain links TRBV7-9 with TRBJ2-3; TRBD2 aligns across 10 bases. The CDR3 protein is CASSLVGVVAGGPDTQYF. CDR3 sequence (DNA): TGTGCCAGCAGCTTAGTGGGTGTCGTAGCGGGGGGTCCAGATACGCAGTATTTT. Together with reference TRBV7-9 and TRBJ2-3, the CDR3 gives the full variable domain: DTGVSQNPRHKITKRGQNVTFRCDPISEHNRLYWYRQTLGQGPEFLTYFQNEAQLEKSRLLSDRFSAERPKGSFSTLEIQRTEQGDSAMYLCASSLVGVVAGGPDTQYFGPGTRLTVL.